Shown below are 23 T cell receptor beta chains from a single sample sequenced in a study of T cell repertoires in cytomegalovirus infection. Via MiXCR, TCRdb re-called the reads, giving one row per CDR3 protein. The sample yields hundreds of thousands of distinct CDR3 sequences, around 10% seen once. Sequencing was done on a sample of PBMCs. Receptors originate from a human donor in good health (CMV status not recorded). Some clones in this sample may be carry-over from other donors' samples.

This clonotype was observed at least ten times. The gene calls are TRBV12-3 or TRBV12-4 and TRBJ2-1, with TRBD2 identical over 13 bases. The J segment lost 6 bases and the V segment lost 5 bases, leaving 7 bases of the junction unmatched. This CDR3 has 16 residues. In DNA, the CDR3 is TGTGCCAGCAGTGGACTAGCGGGGGTCCTTAGCAATGAGCAGTTCTTC. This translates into CASSGLAGVLSNEQFF.

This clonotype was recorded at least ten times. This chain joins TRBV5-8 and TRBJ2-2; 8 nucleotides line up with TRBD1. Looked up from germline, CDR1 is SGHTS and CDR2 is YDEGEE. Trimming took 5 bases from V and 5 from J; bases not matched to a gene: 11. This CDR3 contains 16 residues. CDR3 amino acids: CASRSQEQGETGELFF. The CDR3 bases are TGTGCCAGCAGGAGCCAAGAACAGGGGGAAACCGGGGAGCTGTTTTTT. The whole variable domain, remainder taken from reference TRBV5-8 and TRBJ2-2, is EAGVTQSPTHLIKTRGQQATLRCSPISGHTSVYWYQQALGLGLQFLLWYDEGEERNRGNFPPRFSGRQFPNYSSELNVNALELEDSALYLCASRSQEQGETGELFFGEGSRLTVL.

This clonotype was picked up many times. This CDR3 is CASSLFGSPPEKQYF. In nucleotides, the CDR3 is TGTGCCAGCAGCTTATTCGGGAGTCCTCCAGAGAAGCAGTACTTC. V usage is TRBV7-2 and J usage is TRBJ2-7; a possible D gene is TRBD2 (6 bases). V lost 2 bases to trimming and J lost 8 bases, with 19 bases between them. This CDR3 spans 15 amino acids. CDR1 SGHTA and CDR2 FQGNSA come from the germline V gene.

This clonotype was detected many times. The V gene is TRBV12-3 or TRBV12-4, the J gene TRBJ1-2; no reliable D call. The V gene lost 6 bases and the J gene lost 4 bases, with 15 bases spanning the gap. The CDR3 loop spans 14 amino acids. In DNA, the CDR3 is TGTGCCAGCAGCCGGATAAGAGGGCTCTATGGCTACACCTTC. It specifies CASSRIRGLYGYTF.

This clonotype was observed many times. The CDR3 nucleotides are TGTGCCAGTAGTCCCGATCGTTTGTCTACAGTCTACAATGAGCAGTTCTTC. It specifies CASSPDRLSTVYNEQFF. The V gene is TRBV19, the J gene TRBJ2-1; no definite D call. CDR1 LNHDA and CDR2 SQIVND come from the germline V gene (reference sequence). V dropped 5 bases and J dropped 3 bases, with 20 bases sitting between them. The CDR3 spans 17 residues.

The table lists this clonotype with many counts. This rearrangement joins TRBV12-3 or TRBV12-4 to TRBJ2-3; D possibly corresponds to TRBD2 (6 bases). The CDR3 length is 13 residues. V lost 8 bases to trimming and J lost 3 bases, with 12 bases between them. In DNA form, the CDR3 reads TGTGCCAGCGGGACGGGAGAGACAGATACGCAGTATTTT. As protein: CASGTGETDTQYF.

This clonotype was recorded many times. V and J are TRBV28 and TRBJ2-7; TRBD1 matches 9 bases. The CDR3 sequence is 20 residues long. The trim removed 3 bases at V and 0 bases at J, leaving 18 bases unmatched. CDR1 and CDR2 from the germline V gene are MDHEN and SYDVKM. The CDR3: CASSLDLGQGPFPSSYEQYF. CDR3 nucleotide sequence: TGTGCCAGCAGTTTGGACTTGGGACAGGGCCCCTTCCCAAGCTCCTACGAGCAGTACTTC. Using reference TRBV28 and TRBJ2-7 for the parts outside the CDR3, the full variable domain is DVKVTQSSRYLVKRTGEKVFLECVQDMDHENMFWYRQDPGLGLRLIYFSYDVKMKEKGDIPEGYSVSREKKERFSLILESASTNQTSMYLCASSLDLGQGPFPSSYEQYFGPGTRLTVT.

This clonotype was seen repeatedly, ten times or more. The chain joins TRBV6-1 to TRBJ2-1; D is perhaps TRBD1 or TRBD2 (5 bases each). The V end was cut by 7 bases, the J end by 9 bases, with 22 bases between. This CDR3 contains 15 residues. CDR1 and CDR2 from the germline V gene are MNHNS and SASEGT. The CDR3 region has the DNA TGTGCCAGCATCTTAGGGCTAGCTGGGGGTGGTGAGCAGTTCTTC. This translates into CASILGLAGGGEQFF.

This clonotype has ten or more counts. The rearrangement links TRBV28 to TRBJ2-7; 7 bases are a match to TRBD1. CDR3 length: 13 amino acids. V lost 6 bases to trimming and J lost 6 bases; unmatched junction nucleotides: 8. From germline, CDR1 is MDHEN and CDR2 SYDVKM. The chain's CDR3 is CASRGDSRGEQYF. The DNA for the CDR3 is TGTGCCAGCAGGGGGGACAGTAGGGGCGAGCAGTACTTC.

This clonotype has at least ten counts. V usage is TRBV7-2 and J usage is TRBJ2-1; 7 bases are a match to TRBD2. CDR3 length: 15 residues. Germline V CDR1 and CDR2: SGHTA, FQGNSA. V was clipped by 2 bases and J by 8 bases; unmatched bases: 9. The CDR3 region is CASSLTLREGYEQFF. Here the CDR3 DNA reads TGTGCCAGCAGCTTAACCCTTAGGGAGGGCTATGAGCAGTTCTTC.

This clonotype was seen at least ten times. This CDR3 reads CASSPWDQETQYF. The DNA of the CDR3 is TGTGCCAGTAGTCCCTGGGACCAAGAGACCCAGTACTTC. The rearrangement links TRBV19 to TRBJ2-5; D gene ambiguous. CDR1 is LNHDA, CDR2 SQIVND, per germline (reference sequence). CDR3 length equals 13 residues. The V end lost 5 bases, the J end lost 0 bases, and 7 bases lay between the germline ends.

CDR3 residues: CASRGTTGFEQYF. DNA of the CDR3: TGTGCCAGCAGAGGGACTACTGGGTTCGAGCAGTACTTC. J is TRBJ2-7 and V is TRBV6-8, with 7 bases matching TRBD2. J was trimmed by 6 bases and V by 6 bases; bases with no gene match: 8. The length of the CDR3 is 13 residues. Germline CDR1 is MNHGY and CDR2 is SAAAGT.

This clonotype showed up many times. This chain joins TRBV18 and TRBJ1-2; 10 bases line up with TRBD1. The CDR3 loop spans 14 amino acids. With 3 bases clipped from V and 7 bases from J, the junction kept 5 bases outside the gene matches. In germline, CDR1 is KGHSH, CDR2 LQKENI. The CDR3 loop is CASSPSGDRGGYTF. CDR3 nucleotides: TGTGCCAGCTCACCGAGCGGGGACAGGGGTGGCTACACCTTC.

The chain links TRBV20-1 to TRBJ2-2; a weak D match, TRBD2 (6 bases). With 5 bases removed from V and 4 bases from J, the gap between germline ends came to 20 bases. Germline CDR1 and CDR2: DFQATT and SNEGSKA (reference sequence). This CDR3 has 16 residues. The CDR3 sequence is CSALVPGLSSTGELFF. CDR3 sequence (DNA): TGCAGTGCTCTCGTACCGGGACTGTCGAGCACCGGGGAGCTGTTTTTT.

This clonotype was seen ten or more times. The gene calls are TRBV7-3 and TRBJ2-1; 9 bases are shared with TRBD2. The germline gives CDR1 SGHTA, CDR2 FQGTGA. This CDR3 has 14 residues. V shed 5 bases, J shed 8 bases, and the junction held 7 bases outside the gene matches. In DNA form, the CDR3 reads TGTGCCAGCAGCCCCCTAGCGGGGAGGGATGAGCAGTTCTTC. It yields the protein CASSPLAGRDEQFF.

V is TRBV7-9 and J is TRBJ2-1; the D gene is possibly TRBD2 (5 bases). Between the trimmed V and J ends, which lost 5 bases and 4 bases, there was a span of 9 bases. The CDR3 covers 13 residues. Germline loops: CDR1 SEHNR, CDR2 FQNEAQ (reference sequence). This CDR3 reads CASSRPGYNEQFF. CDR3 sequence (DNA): TGTGCCAGCAGCCGTCCGGGGTACAATGAGCAGTTCTTC. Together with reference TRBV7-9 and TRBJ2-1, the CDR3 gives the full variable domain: DTGVSQNPRHKITKRGQNVTFRCDPISEHNRLYWYRQTLGQGPEFLTYFQNEAQLEKSRLLSDRFSAERPKGSFSTLEIQRTEQGDSAMYLCASSRPGYNEQFFGPGTRLTVL.

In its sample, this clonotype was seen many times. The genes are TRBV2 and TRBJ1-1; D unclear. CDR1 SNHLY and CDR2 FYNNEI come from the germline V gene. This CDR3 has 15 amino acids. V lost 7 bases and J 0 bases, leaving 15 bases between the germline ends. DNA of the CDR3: TGTGCCAGCAAAGAACCTCTGATCATGAACACTGAAGCTTTCTTT. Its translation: CASKEPLIMNTEAFF.

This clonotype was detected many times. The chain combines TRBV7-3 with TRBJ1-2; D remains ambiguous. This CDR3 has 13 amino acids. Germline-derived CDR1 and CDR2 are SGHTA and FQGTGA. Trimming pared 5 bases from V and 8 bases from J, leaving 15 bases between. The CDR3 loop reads CASSPHKGGGYTF. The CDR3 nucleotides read TGTGCCAGCAGCCCCCACAAGGGAGGGGGCTACACCTTC.

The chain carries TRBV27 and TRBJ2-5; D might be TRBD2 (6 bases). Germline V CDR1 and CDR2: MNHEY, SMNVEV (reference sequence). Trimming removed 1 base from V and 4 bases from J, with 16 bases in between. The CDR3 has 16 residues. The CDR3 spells CASSLYLASAAETQYF. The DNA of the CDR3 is TGTGCCAGCAGTTTATATCTAGCGAGCGCGGCAGAGACCCAGTACTTC.

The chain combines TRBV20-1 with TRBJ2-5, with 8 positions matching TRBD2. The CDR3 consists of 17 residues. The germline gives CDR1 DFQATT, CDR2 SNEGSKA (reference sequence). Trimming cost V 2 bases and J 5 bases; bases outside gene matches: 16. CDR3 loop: CSARSAHSGRGFETQYF. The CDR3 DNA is TGCAGTGCTAGATCCGCCCACAGCGGGAGAGGTTTTGAGACCCAGTACTTC.

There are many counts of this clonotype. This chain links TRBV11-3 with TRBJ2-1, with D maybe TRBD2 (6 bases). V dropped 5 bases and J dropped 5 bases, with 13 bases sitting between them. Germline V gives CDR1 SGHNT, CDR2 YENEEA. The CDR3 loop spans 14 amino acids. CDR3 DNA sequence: TGTGCCAGCAGCCGTAGTGCGGGGAACAATGAGCAGTTCTTC. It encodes CASSRSAGNNEQFF. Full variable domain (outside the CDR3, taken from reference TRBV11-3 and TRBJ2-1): EAGVVQSPRYKIIEKKQPVAFWCNPISGHNTLYWYLQNLGQGPELLIRYENEEAVDDSQLPKDRFSAERLKGVDSTLKIQPAELGDSAVYLCASSRSAGNNEQFFGPGTRLTVL.

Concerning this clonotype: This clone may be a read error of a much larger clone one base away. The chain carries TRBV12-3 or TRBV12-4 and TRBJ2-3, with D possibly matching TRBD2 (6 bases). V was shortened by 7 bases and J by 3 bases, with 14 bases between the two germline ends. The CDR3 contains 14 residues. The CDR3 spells CASNSQGRTDTQYF. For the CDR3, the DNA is TGTGCCAGCAACTCCCAAGGGAGGACAGATACGCAGTATTTT.

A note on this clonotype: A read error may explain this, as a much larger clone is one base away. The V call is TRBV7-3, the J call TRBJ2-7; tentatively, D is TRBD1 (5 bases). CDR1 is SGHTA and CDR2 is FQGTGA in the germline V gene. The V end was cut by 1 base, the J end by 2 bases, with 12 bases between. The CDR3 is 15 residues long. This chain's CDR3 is CASSLISGQTYEQYF. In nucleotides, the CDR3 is TGTGCCAGCAGCTTAATCAGTGGACAAACCTACGAGCAGTACTTC.